These 16 T cell receptor beta chains originate from one sample sequenced in a study of cytomegalovirus exposure and HLA in healthy donors. Primers for the PCR totalled 60 Vbeta and 13 Jbeta. Sequenced by immunoSEQ multiplex PCR; TCRdb stores in-frame clones only, minus some. The sample has more than 85,000 clones; roughly 80% are singletons. Sample: PBMCs. Every receptor here comes from a male donor in good health and CMV-seropositive.

The chain links TRBV5-1 to TRBJ1-3; D is possibly TRBD1 (6 bases). The length of the CDR3 is 14 residues. The V end was cut by 3 bases, the J end by 4 bases, with 11 bases between. Germline V gene lookup returns CDR1 SGHRS and CDR2 YFSETQ. In DNA, the CDR3 is TGCGCCAGCAGCTCTCAGGGGACCGGAAACACCATATATTTT. Protein product: CASSSQGTGNTIYF. The full variable domain, with the rest looked up from reference TRBV5-1 and TRBJ1-3, is KAGVTQTPRYLIKTRGQQVTLSCSPISGHRSVSWYQQTPGQGLQFLFEYFSETQRNKGNFPGRFSGRQFSNSRSEMNVSTLELGDSALYLCASSSQGTGNTIYFGEGSWLTVV.

The V call is TRBV7-8, the J call TRBJ1-1; TRBD1 might be the D (6 bases). The V and J ends lost 4 bases and 1 base respectively, with 7 bases between them. Germline V gives CDR1 SGHVS, CDR2 FQNEAQ. The CDR3 extends over 13 amino acids. As DNA, the CDR3 is TGTGCCAGCAGCTCGGGACAGAACACTGAAGCTTTCTTT. Its translation: CASSSGQNTEAFF.

This clone was seen a handful of times. V and J are TRBV30 and TRBJ2-7, with D perhaps matching TRBD2 (6 bases). Between the trimmed V and J ends, which lost 4 bases and 0 bases, there was a span of 10 bases. Germline V lookup: CDR1 GTSNPN, CDR2 SVGIG (reference sequence). The CDR3 runs to 13 residues. CDR3 residues: CAWTGDSSYEQYF. CDR3 nucleotide sequence: TGTGCCTGGACGGGAGATAGCTCCTACGAGCAGTACTTC.

The genes are TRBV19 and TRBJ2-3; 7 bases agree with TRBD2. Per the germline V gene, CDR1 is LNHDA and CDR2 is SQIVND (reference sequence). This CDR3 is built from 15 residues. Trimming took 4 bases from V and 5 from J; bases not matched to a gene: 9. Here the CDR3 reads CASSTPRTSVDTQYF. In nucleotides, the CDR3 is TGTGCCAGTAGTACCCCCCGAACTAGCGTAGATACGCAGTATTTT.

This clone was seen a few times. The rearrangement joins TRBV11-2 to TRBJ2-6; no clear D gene. This CDR3 is 14 amino acids long. Trimming took 5 bases from V and 2 from J, leaving 7 bases between them. CDR1 is SGHAT, CDR2 FQNNGV, per germline. CDR3 sequence: CASSRATGANVLTF. DNA for the CDR3: TGTGCCAGCAGCCGAGCCACTGGGGCCAACGTCCTGACTTTC.

This clone has just one count. The rearrangement links TRBV5-4 to TRBJ2-2; D may be TRBD1 (6 bases). V lost 0 bases to trimming and J lost 4 bases, with 7 bases between them. The CDR3 loop spans 14 amino acids. Germline V lookup: CDR1 SGHNT, CDR2 YYREEE (reference sequence). The chain's CDR3 is CASSLDRVTGELFF. The CDR3 DNA is TGTGCCAGCAGCTTGGACAGGGTCACCGGGGAGCTGTTTTTT.

V is TRBV19 and J is TRBJ2-5, with TRBD2 matching over 12 bases. CDR1 and CDR2 from the germline V gene are LNHDA and SQIVND (reference sequence). J was trimmed by 4 bases and V by 4 bases; bases with no gene match: 4. This CDR3 spans 15 amino acids. As DNA, the CDR3 is TGTGCCAGTAGTAACCCTAGCGGGGGGGGAGAGACCCAGTACTTC. Translating gives CASSNPSGGGETQYF.

This sequence joins TRBV6-6 and TRBJ1-4; 8 bases agree with TRBD1. Looked up from germline, CDR1 is MNHNY and CDR2 is SVGAGI (reference sequence). Trimming cost V 5 bases and J 8 bases; bases outside gene matches: 10. There are 15 residues in the CDR3. The CDR3 DNA reads as TGTGCCAGCAGTGGCAGGGGGCTAGGGGAAGAAAAACTGTTTTTT. Its protein is CASSGRGLGEEKLFF.

V usage is TRBV5-4 and J usage is TRBJ2-5, with 8 positions matching TRBD1. CDR1 SGHNT and CDR2 YYREEE come from the germline V gene (reference sequence). V was clipped by 6 bases and J by 2 bases; unmatched bases: 6. The CDR3 spans 14 residues. The CDR3 region has the DNA TGTGCCAGCAAGCCGGGACAGGATCAAGAGACCCAGTACTTC. It encodes CASKPGQDQETQYF.

The rearrangement links TRBV18 to TRBJ1-4; 8 nucleotides align to TRBD1. The CDR3 spans 15 residues. CDR1 KGHSH and CDR2 LQKENI come from the germline V gene. V shed 8 bases, J shed 3 bases, and the junction held 8 bases outside the gene matches. CDR3 residues: CASKSWTGPNEKLFF. The CDR3 DNA reads TGTGCCAGCAAAAGCTGGACAGGGCCTAATGAAAAACTGTTTTTT.

V gene TRBV11-2 combines with J gene TRBJ2-7, with 7 bases matching TRBD1. The CDR3 spans 13 residues. CDR1 and CDR2 (germline): SGHAT, FQNNGV. Losses at the gene ends were 3 bases for V and 5 bases for J; bases not matched to a gene: 4. In nucleotides, the CDR3 is TGTGCCAGCAGCTTGTCAGGGGGACACGAGCAGTACTTC. This encodes CASSLSGGHEQYF.

This clone came up a few times. The rearrangement uses TRBV19 and TRBJ2-3, with D perhaps matching TRBD2 (6 bases). The germline V and J ends were trimmed by 2 bases and 1 base, with 16 bases remaining between them. The CDR3 runs 17 residues. Germline lookup yields CDR1 LNHDA and CDR2 SQIVND (reference sequence). The chain's CDR3 is CASSINRDSSGTDTQYF. CDR3 in DNA: TGTGCCAGTAGTATAAATCGGGACTCCTCGGGCACAGATACGCAGTATTTT. Based on the CDR3 plus reference TRBV19 and TRBJ2-3, the full variable domain is DGGITQSPKYLFRKEGQNVTLSCEQNLNHDAMYWYRQDPGQGLRLIYYSQIVNDFQKGDIAEGYSVSREKKESFPLTVTSAQKNPTAFYLCASSINRDSSGTDTQYFGPGTRLTVL.

The chain uses TRBV28 and TRBJ1-1; D gene unclear. Germline assignment: CDR1 MDHEN and CDR2 SYDVKM. V was pared by 3 bases and J by 10 bases, with 9 bases between. The CDR3 has 11 amino acids. As DNA, the CDR3 is TGTGCCAGCAGTTTTGCATTGGCAGCTTTCTTT. Protein: CASSFALAAFF.

The chain couples TRBV10-1 to TRBJ2-7; 7 nucleotides line up with TRBD1. V lost 1 base and J lost 3; bases outside the gene matches: 6. This CDR3 contains 15 residues. Germline V gene sequence: CDR1 WNHNN, CDR2 SYGVQD (reference sequence). This CDR3 reads CASSEYRGKVYEQYF. Here the CDR3 DNA reads TGCGCCAGCAGTGAGTACAGGGGTAAAGTCTACGAGCAGTACTTC.

J is TRBJ2-3 and V is TRBV7-2; D is unresolved. The CDR3 covers 14 residues. Germline lookup yields CDR1 SGHTA and CDR2 FQGNSA. Trimming shortened V by 2 bases and J by 0 bases, and 6 bases separated the two germline ends. The CDR3 region has the DNA TGTGCCAGCAGCTTACTCGGGAGCACAGATACGCAGTATTTT. This gives the protein CASSLLGSTDTQYF. The full variable domain, rest sourced from reference TRBV7-2 and TRBJ2-3, is GAGVSQSPSNKVTEKGKDVELRCDPISGHTALYWYRQSLGQGLEFLIYFQGNSAPDKSGLPSDRFSAERTGGSVSTLTIQRTQQEDSAVYLCASSLLGSTDTQYFGPGTRLTVL.

Comment on this clone: This same CDR3 is encoded by further DNA sequences in the sample. The chain couples TRBV6-5 to TRBJ2-2; 7 bases are shared with TRBD1. Unmatched junction bases numbered 6, after V lost 6 bases and J lost 2 bases. The CDR3 runs to 15 residues. Germline V gives CDR1 MNHEY, CDR2 SVGAGI. CDR3 coding DNA: TGTGCCAGCAGAAGACAGGGTTTAAACACCGGGGAGCTGTTTTTT. Its protein product is CASRRQGLNTGELFF.